The present TCR beta chain was sequenced within a study of Ad26.COV2.S vaccination and SARS-CoV-2 variants. Study at large: Once, or twice with 56 days between doses, Ad26.COV2.S was given intramuscularly.

Indicated treatment: 15 to 20 received Ad26.COV2.S at low or high dose, single or two shots; 5 received placebo; per-sample allocation not given. The samples were gathered on day 63 after the first injection of vaccine or placebo. Vaccine was an Ad26 vector expressing Wuhan-strain SARS-CoV-2 spike. Points on this clone: Its cognate antigen is unknown.

Germline CDR1 MNHEY, CDR2 SMNVEV (reference sequence). This CDR3 has 14 amino acids. Trimming took 3 bases from V and 4 from J; bases not matched to a gene: 2. General study points: Similar non-spike TCR breadth was observed in recipients of vaccine and of placebo. Participants in the vaccine arm had higher spike-specific TCR breadth; placebo recipients had lower.

Profiled with immunoSEQ multiplex PCR; TCRdb holds only in-frame clones, not every one. The sample holds more than 400,000 clones, over 80% seen once. The J gene is TRBJ2-7, the V gene TRBV27, with 11 bases matching TRBD2. The sequenced sample was peripheral blood, obtained in a trial of Ad26.COV2.S vaccine versus placebo. This sequence originates from a person aged 18-60 years who received the Ad26.COV2.S COVID-19 vaccine or a placebo. The CDR3 loop is CASSLGTSGYEQYF. The CDR3, as DNA: TGTGCCAGCAGTTTGGGGACTAGCGGTTACGAGCAGTACTTC.